The 7 T cell receptor beta chains below were found in one sample sequenced in a study of technical replicates of blood from several donors. Clones were read by immunoSEQ multiplex PCR, and TCRdb kept only the in-frame ones, dropping some. The sample shows over 70,000 clones, approximately 91% of them seen only once. The sequencing input was PBMCs. The receptors were sampled from a human donor in good health. Some clones in this sample may be carry-over from other donors' samples.

CDR3: CASSYDGGVYEQYF. DNA of the CDR3: TGTGCCAGCAGTTACGACGGGGGAGTGTACGAGCAGTACTTC. V is TRBV6-5 and J is TRBJ2-7; the D gene is possibly TRBD2 (6 bases). V lost 2 bases and J lost 4, with 12 bases in between. The V gene's germline CDR1 is MNHEY and CDR2 SVGAGI. The CDR3 length is 14 residues.

This chain connects TRBV2 to TRBJ1-6, with a possible D match to TRBD1 (6 bases). CDR3 length: 17 residues. Deletions cut 4 bases from V and 8 bases from J, with 21 bases between. CDR1 is SNHLY and CDR2 is FYNNEI in the germline V gene. CDR3 sequence (DNA): TGTGCCAGCAGTGTTCACGGGCTACAGGGAAATGATTCACCCCTCCACTTT. Encoded protein: CASSVHGLQGNDSPLHF. The whole variable domain, filled in from reference TRBV2 and TRBJ1-6, reads EPEVTQTPSHQVTQMGQEVILRCVPISNHLYFYWYRQILGQKVEFLVSFYNNEISEKSEIFDDQFSVERPDGSNFTLKIRSTKLEDSAMYFCASSVHGLQGNDSPLHFGNGTRLTVT.

The chain carries TRBV4-1 and TRBJ2-1; no clear D gene. Trimming shortened V by 0 bases and J by 7 bases, and 10 bases separated the two germline ends. The CDR3 covers 14 residues. Germline CDR1 is MGHRA and CDR2 is YSYEKL. CDR3 sequence reads: CASSQDVLGNEQFF. The CDR3 region has the DNA TGCGCCAGCAGCCAAGATGTCCTAGGTAATGAGCAGTTCTTC.

V usage is TRBV27 and J usage is TRBJ2-2, with a tentative D call TRBD2 (6 bases). The ends were cut back, 8 bases at V and 5 bases at J, with 15 bases in the middle. This CDR3 is 14 amino acids long. Germline V gives CDR1 MNHEY, CDR2 SMNVEV (reference sequence). CDR3 nucleotides: TGTGCCAGCCGTCGGAGGGCGGGAACCGGGGAGCTGTTTTTT. It is translated as CASRRRAGTGELFF.

The chain employs TRBV2 and TRBJ2-5, with 7 bases fitting TRBD1. Trimming cost V 6 bases and J 14 bases; bases outside gene matches: 12. The CDR3 totals 12 residues. The germline V gene has CDR1 SNHLY and CDR2 FYNNEI. CDR3 DNA sequence: TGTGCCAGCAGAACCTCGACAGGGCCGGAATACTTC. Its protein product is CASRTSTGPEYF.

The J gene is TRBJ2-1, the V gene TRBV19, with 9 bases identical to TRBD1. Germline assignment: CDR1 LNHDA and CDR2 SQIVND (reference sequence). This CDR3 region has 13 residues. Trimming at V came to 4 bases and at J to 8 bases, leaving 3 bases not matched to a gene. For the CDR3, the DNA is TGTGCCAGTAGTACCGACAGGGGGTATGAGCAGTTCTTC. Amino acids: CASSTDRGYEQFF. Full variable domain (rest looked up from reference TRBV19 and TRBJ2-1): DGGITQSPKYLFRKEGQNVTLSCEQNLNHDAMYWYRQDPGQGLRLIYYSQIVNDFQKGDIAEGYSVSREKKESFPLTVTSAQKNPTAFYLCASSTDRGYEQFFGPGTRLTVL.

The rearrangement links TRBV7-2 to TRBJ2-7, with 8 bases matching TRBD2. CDR3 length: 16 residues. The germline V gene has CDR1 SGHTA and CDR2 FQGNSA. V shed 5 bases and J 3 bases; nucleotides not matched to a gene: 12. The CDR3 sequence is CASSPTDVAGNYEQYF. CDR3 sequence (DNA): TGTGCCAGCAGCCCGACTGATGTAGCGGGGAACTACGAGCAGTACTTC.